The 29 T cell receptor beta chains reported below all come from one sample, sequenced in a study of cytomegalovirus exposure and HLA in healthy donors. This PCR relied on a set of 60 Vbeta primers and 13 Jbeta primers. Generated by immunoSEQ multiplex PCR, the TCRdb table keeps only in-frame clones and is missing some. The repertoire holds around 110,000 clones, with 66% as singletons. The specimen sequenced was PBMCs. These receptors all stem from a man aged 18 to 29 in good health and CMV-seronegative.

This clone showed up just once. The chain is built from TRBV11-2 and TRBJ2-3; D might be TRBD1 (6 bases). Germline CDR1 and CDR2: SGHAT and FQNNGV. Trimming removed 5 bases at V and 6 bases at J, with 15 bases between. The CDR3 is 14 amino acids. The chain's CDR3 is CASSRVVGADTQYF. Here the CDR3 DNA reads TGTGCCAGCAGCCGAGTCGTGGGGGCGGATACGCAGTATTTT.

The chain joins TRBV5-6 to TRBJ1-2; maybe TRBD1 (6 bases). V was cut by 10 bases and J by 1 base, with 17 bases left in between. Germline values: CDR1 SGHDT, CDR2 YYEEEE. The CDR3 is 14 residues long. In nucleotides, the CDR3 is TGTGCCTCCAGGTGGCAGGGGATTAACTATGGCTACACCTTC. Residues: CASRWQGINYGYTF.

This clone has more than one count but fewer than ten. The rearrangement links TRBV25-1 to TRBJ1-3; D perhaps matches TRBD1 (5 bases). The length of the CDR3 is 15 residues. Germline CDR1 is MGHDK and CDR2 is SYGVNS. The V gene lost 4 bases and the J gene lost 0 bases, with 10 bases spanning the gap. CDR3 sequence (DNA): TGTGCCAGCAGTGCGCGGGGCAGCTCTGGAAACACCATATATTTT. Encoded protein: CASSARGSSGNTIYF.

CDR3 nucleotides: TGCAGCGTGAAAAACCGGGACAGGGGCTCCTACGAGCAGTACTTC. It translates to CSVKNRDRGSYEQYF. This sequence joins TRBV29-1 and TRBJ2-7; TRBD1 matches 10 bases. J was trimmed by 0 bases and V by 6 bases; bases with no gene match: 8. The germline V gene encodes CDR1 SQVTM and CDR2 ANQGSEA. This CDR3 spans 15 amino acids.

The chain joins TRBV6-5 to TRBJ2-3, with a weak D call TRBD2 (5 bases). The CDR3 extends over 13 amino acids. Trimming took off 5 bases at V and 8 bases at J, with 14 bases between the two ends. From germline, CDR1 is MNHEY and CDR2 SVGAGI. As DNA, the CDR3 is TGTGCCAGCAGTCCGGTAGTAGGAGGTACGCAGTATTTT. Protein: CASSPVVGGTQYF.

The chain recombines TRBV5-4 with TRBJ2-2; 7 bases align to TRBD1. CDR3 size: 15 residues. CDR1 SGHNT and CDR2 YYREEE come from the germline V gene (reference sequence). V trimming: 4 bases; J trimming: 7 bases; junction bases outside the gene matches: 10. CDR3 region: CASSGMTGTGGELFF. The DNA for the CDR3 is TGTGCCAGCAGCGGTATGACAGGGACGGGCGGGGAGCTGTTTTTT.

V and J are TRBV14 and TRBJ2-7; tentatively, D is TRBD1 (7 bases). Germline CDR1 reads SGHDN; CDR2 reads FVKESK. Trimming took off 0 bases at V and 4 bases at J, with 16 bases between the two ends. The length of the CDR3 is 16 residues. The CDR3 is CASSQDSGRGFYEQYF. The CDR3 DNA reads TGTGCCAGCAGCCAAGATAGCGGCAGGGGGTTTTACGAGCAGTACTTC.

This clone turned up a few times. The CDR3 coding sequence is TGTGCCAGCAGCTTACGAGGCAGGGCCGGGAATGAGCAGTTCTTC. Its protein is CASSLRGRAGNEQFF. The gene calls are TRBV5-6 and TRBJ2-1, with D possibly being TRBD1 (5 bases). The germline V and J ends were trimmed by 2 bases and 7 bases, with 16 bases remaining between them. CDR1 and CDR2 from the germline V gene are SGHDT and YYEEEE. This CDR3 is built from 15 residues.

This clone was detected only once. The V and J genes are TRBV7-6 and TRBJ2-5, with 7 bases matching TRBD1. Losses at the gene ends were 5 bases for V and 5 bases for J; bases not matched to a gene: 2. Per the germline V gene, CDR1 is SGHVS and CDR2 is FNYEAQ. The CDR3 contains 12 residues. CDR3 DNA: TGTGCCAGCAGCCCCAGGGGGGAGACCCAGTACTTC. Translating gives CASSPRGETQYF.

This clone was recorded a few times. The chain uses TRBV27 and TRBJ1-5; D perhaps matches TRBD1 (6 bases). The germline gives CDR1 MNHEY, CDR2 SMNVEV (reference sequence). The CDR3 spans 13 residues. Trimming cost V 10 bases and J 5 bases, with 15 bases left between them. The CDR3 loop is CATSGGADQPQHF. CDR3 coding DNA: TGTGCCACCTCTGGGGGGGCGGATCAGCCCCAGCATTTT.

This chain connects TRBV28 to TRBJ1-1; D unclear. V lost 7 bases and J 6 bases, leaving 15 bases between the germline ends. The CDR3 loop spans 13 amino acids. Germline V CDR1 and CDR2: MDHEN, SYDVKM. CDR3 protein: CASTLSRGPEAFF. The CDR3 DNA sequence: TGTGCCAGCACCCTGAGTAGAGGCCCTGAAGCTTTCTTT. The variable domain in full, with the rest retrieved from reference TRBV28 and TRBJ1-1, is DVKVTQSSRYLVKRTGEKVFLECVQDMDHENMFWYRQDPGLGLRLIYFSYDVKMKEKGDIPEGYSVSREKKERFSLILESASTNQTSMYLCASTLSRGPEAFFGQGTRLTVV.

The chain links TRBV4-2 to TRBJ1-2; D is unclear. CDR3 length equals 13 residues. The V gene's germline CDR1 is LGHNA and CDR2 YNFKEQ. The germline V and J ends were trimmed by 0 bases and 7 bases, with 9 bases remaining between them. CDR3 region: CASSQDRGTGYTF. The CDR3 nucleotides read TGTGCCAGCAGCCAAGATCGGGGAACTGGCTACACCTTC.

V gene TRBV18 combines with J gene TRBJ1-5; TRBD1 matches at 8 bases. The CDR3 spans 15 residues. J lost 7 bases, V lost 1 base, and 6 bases had no gene match. The germline gives CDR1 KGHSH, CDR2 LQKENI. The CDR3 region has the DNA TGTGCCAGCTCACCACTCTCAGGGGGCGGGCAGCCCCAGCATTTT. This encodes CASSPLSGGGQPQHF. Based on the CDR3 plus reference TRBV18 and TRBJ1-5, the full variable domain is NAGVMQNPRHLVRRRGQEARLRCSPMKGHSHVYWYRQLPEEGLKFMVYLQKENIIDESGMPKERFSAEFPKEGPSILRIQQVVRGDSAAYFCASSPLSGGGQPQHFGDGTRLSIL.

This clone was detected a few times. The chain recombines TRBV4-2 with TRBJ2-5, with D tentatively TRBD1 (7 bases). In germline, CDR1 is LGHNA, CDR2 YNFKEQ. Trimming cost V 0 bases and J 5 bases, with 28 bases left between them. This CDR3 contains 20 residues. DNA for the CDR3: TGTGCCAGCAGCCAAGATTGGGGCCATAGCGGCAGGGGGAAAGGTGAGACCCAGTACTTC. Translated: CASSQDWGHSGRGKGETQYF.

This clone was observed a few times. The rearrangement uses TRBV11-2 and TRBJ1-2, with 11 positions matching TRBD1. V shed 5 bases and J 1 base; nucleotides not matched to a gene: 3. The CDR3 totals 15 residues. Germline CDR1 is SGHAT and CDR2 is FQNNGV. The CDR3: CASSAGTGGNYGYTF. CDR3 coding DNA: TGTGCCAGCAGCGCCGGGACAGGGGGTAACTATGGCTACACCTTC.

The chain employs TRBV5-4 and TRBJ1-5; 7 nucleotides agree with TRBD1. Germline V gene data show CDR1 as SGHNT and CDR2 as YYREEE (reference sequence). Trimming removed 4 bases from V and 3 bases from J; junction bases left unmatched: 4. CDR3 length: 14 residues. The CDR3 coding sequence is TGTGCCAGCAGCACGGACAGGTCCAATCAGCCCCAGCATTTT. This gives the protein CASSTDRSNQPQHF.

The chain carries TRBV28 and TRBJ2-7, with D possibly being TRBD2 (6 bases). This CDR3 spans 12 amino acids. Germline CDR1 MDHEN, CDR2 SYDVKM. V gave up 0 bases and J gave up 10 bases, with 10 bases separating them. For the CDR3, the DNA is TGTGCCAGCAGTTTATGGCGGGATTCACAGTACTTC. Protein sequence: CASSLWRDSQYF.

This clone was picked up a small number of times. The gene calls are TRBV10-3 and TRBJ2-7, with 11 bases matching TRBD1. Germline CDR1 ENHRY, CDR2 SYGVKD. The CDR3 runs to 16 residues. With V trimmed by 2 bases and J by 2 bases, 5 bases remained unmatched. CDR3 amino acids: CAISEPGGQGAYEQYF. CDR3 DNA sequence: TGTGCCATCAGTGAGCCCGGGGGACAGGGGGCCTACGAGCAGTACTTC.

This CDR3 is CASSNRGVGFDTQYF. CDR3 coding DNA: TGTGCCAGTAGTAATCGCGGGGTGGGCTTTGATACGCAGTATTTT. This chain uses TRBV19 with TRBJ2-3, with a weak D call TRBD2 (6 bases). The CDR3 loop spans 15 amino acids. Germline CDR1 is LNHDA and CDR2 is SQIVND (reference sequence). Trimming stripped 4 bases from V and 6 bases from J, with 17 bases between.

The CDR3 loop is CASSYVSQGNSPLHF. The CDR3, as DNA: TGTGCCAGCAGTTACGTATCTCAGGGAAATTCACCCCTCCACTTT. This chain uses TRBV6-6 with TRBJ1-6, with a weak D call TRBD1 (5 bases). CDR1 is MNHNY, CDR2 SVGAGI, per germline (reference sequence). With 2 bases removed from V and 7 bases from J, the gap between germline ends came to 12 bases. This CDR3 has 15 amino acids.

The chain uses TRBV6-5 and TRBJ2-7, with 8 bases matching TRBD2. Germline V lookup: CDR1 MNHEY, CDR2 SVGAGI. The junction had 9 bases not matched to a gene; V was cut back by 10 bases and J by 4 bases. The CDR3 length is 13 residues. The CDR3 DNA sequence: TGTGCCACCATGGGCCCGGGGGGGTACGAGCAGTACTTC. Translating it yields CATMGPGGYEQYF.

V and J are TRBV28 and TRBJ2-7; D gene uncertain. Trimming took 5 bases from V and 6 from J, leaving 8 bases between them. The CDR3 totals 11 residues. CDR1 MDHEN and CDR2 SYDVKM come from the germline V gene. The CDR3: CASSPGGEQYF. CDR3 DNA sequence: TGTGCCAGCAGTCCCGGCGGCGAGCAGTACTTC.

The chain links TRBV27 to TRBJ2-2, with 7 positions matching TRBD1. Germline loops: CDR1 MNHEY, CDR2 SMNVEV (reference sequence). CDR3 length equals 13 residues. Trimming removed 4 bases from V and 4 bases from J; junction bases left unmatched: 0. The CDR3 region is CASSYRGTGELFF. The CDR3 DNA follows: TGTGCCAGCAGTTACAGGGGCACCGGGGAGCTGTTTTTT.

Note on this clone: The same CDR3 also results from other DNA sequences found in this sample. CDR3 amino acids: CAWSVGRGNEKLFF. The CDR3 nucleotides read TGTGCCTGGAGTGTCGGCAGGGGAAATGAAAAACTGTTTTTT. The chain combines TRBV30 with TRBJ1-4, with a possible D match to TRBD1 (6 bases). The V and J ends lost 0 bases and 5 bases respectively, with 10 bases between them. Germline CDR1 GTSNPN, CDR2 SVGIG (reference sequence). The CDR3 loop spans 14 amino acids.

This clone showed up just a few times. Other DNA sequences in the sample encode the same CDR3. This chain links TRBV6-1 with TRBJ1-1, with D unresolved. CDR1 and CDR2 from the germline V gene are MNHNS and SASEGT. Trimming left V 4 bases short and J 0 bases short, with 6 bases between. This CDR3 contains 13 residues. As DNA, the CDR3 is TGTGCCAGCAGTGCCACAGTGAACACTGAAGCTTTCTTT. Its protein product is CASSATVNTEAFF.

The chain is built from TRBV6-1 and TRBJ2-2, with D possibly TRBD1 on 5 matching bases. The V gene lost 6 bases and the J gene lost 2 bases, with 10 bases spanning the gap. The CDR3 is 14 amino acids. Per germline, CDR1 MNHNS and CDR2 SASEGT. The DNA for the CDR3 is TGTGCCAGCAGCCGGACACAAAACACCGGGGAGCTGTTTTTT. Translating gives CASSRTQNTGELFF.

The chain employs TRBV10-3 and TRBJ1-3; D may be TRBD1 (6 bases). From germline, CDR1 is ENHRY and CDR2 SYGVKD. Trimming left V 6 bases short and J 2 bases short, with 8 bases between. The CDR3 is 13 amino acids. Here the CDR3 reads CAIRGAAGNTIYF. Written as DNA, the CDR3 is TGTGCCATCAGGGGGGCGGCTGGAAACACCATATATTTT.

This chain links TRBV30 with TRBJ2-1, with 9 bases matching TRBD1. Germline CDR1 reads GTSNPN; CDR2 reads SVGIG (reference sequence). This CDR3 contains 16 residues. The ends lost 1 base at V and 10 bases at J; junction bases unmatched: 14. The CDR3, as DNA: TGTGCCTGGAGTGGTGTAGGGACAGGGATCCTAGGAGAGCAGTTCTTC. It translates to CAWSGVGTGILGEQFF.

The J gene is TRBJ1-2, the V gene TRBV9; TRBD1 might be the D (6 bases). The CDR3 spans 13 residues. Trimming stripped 3 bases from V and 8 bases from J, with 14 bases between. Per the germline V gene, CDR1 is SGDLS and CDR2 is YYNGEE. DNA for the CDR3: TGTGCCAGCAGCGGGGACACAGCGTGCGGCTACACCTTC. It encodes CASSGDTACGYTF.